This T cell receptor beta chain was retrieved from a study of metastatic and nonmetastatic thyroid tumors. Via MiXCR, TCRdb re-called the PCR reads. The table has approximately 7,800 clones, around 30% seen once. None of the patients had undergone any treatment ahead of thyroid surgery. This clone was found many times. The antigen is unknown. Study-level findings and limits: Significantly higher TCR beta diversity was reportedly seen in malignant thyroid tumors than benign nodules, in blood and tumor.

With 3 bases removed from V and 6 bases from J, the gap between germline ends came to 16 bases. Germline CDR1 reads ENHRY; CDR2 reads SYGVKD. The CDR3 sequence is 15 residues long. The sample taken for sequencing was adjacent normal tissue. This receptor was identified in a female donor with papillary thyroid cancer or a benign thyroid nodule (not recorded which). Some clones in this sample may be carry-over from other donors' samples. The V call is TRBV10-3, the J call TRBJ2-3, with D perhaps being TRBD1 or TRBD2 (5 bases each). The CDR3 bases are TGTGCCATCAGTGACTTTGGCAGGGACGGGGATACGCAGTATTTT. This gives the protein CAISDFGRDGDTQYF.